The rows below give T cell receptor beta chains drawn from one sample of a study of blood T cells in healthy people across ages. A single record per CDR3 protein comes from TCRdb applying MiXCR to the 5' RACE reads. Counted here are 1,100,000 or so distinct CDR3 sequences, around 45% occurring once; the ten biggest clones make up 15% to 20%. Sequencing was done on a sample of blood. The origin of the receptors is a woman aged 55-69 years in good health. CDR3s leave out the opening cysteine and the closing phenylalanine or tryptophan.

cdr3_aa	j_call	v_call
SARPQGAWTEAF	TRBJ1-1	TRBV20-1
ASSLSGTSGTNEQF	TRBJ2-1	TRBV7-3
ASSTTTQGTQY	TRBJ2-5	TRBV6-2/TRBV6-3
ASGLYRVKNFYSQETQY	TRBJ2-5	TRBV12-5
ASSVVRAGELF	TRBJ2-2	TRBV11-2
ASSPLGAAGDEQF	TRBJ2-1	TRBV18
AWSGGDGYYEQY	TRBJ2-7	TRBV30
ASSFLGLAGVDYNEQF	TRBJ2-1	TRBV12-3/TRBV12-4
ASSFTPTAYEQF	TRBJ2-1	TRBV3-1
ASSQELAYEQY	TRBJ2-7	TRBV3-1
ASTRTSGRLETQY	TRBJ2-5	TRBV9
ASSERSRVGDYT	TRBJ1-2	TRBV25-1
ASSPPSTGTVTQY	TRBJ2-5	TRBV18
ASSVGVAGNGYT	TRBJ1-2	TRBV9
ASSLGKGTEAF	TRBJ1-1	TRBV27
SASGTSGMNYNEQY	NA	TRBV20-1
ATSETGAYEQY	TRBJ2-7	TRBV24-1
ASSQASSYSNQPQH	TRBJ1-5	TRBV4-1
ASSHAGGNEQF	TRBJ2-1	TRBV12-3/TRBV12-4
ASSPEAASYEQY	TRBJ2-7	TRBV7-4
ASSLELGGRGNEQF	TRBJ2-1	TRBV5-1
ASSRGTGSSPLH	TRBJ1-6	TRBV5-1
AISESTGLAGAHTQY	TRBJ2-3	TRBV10-3
ASSLGVVETQY	TRBJ2-5	TRBV12-3/TRBV12-4
ANHRDGNTEAF	TRBJ1-1	TRBV2